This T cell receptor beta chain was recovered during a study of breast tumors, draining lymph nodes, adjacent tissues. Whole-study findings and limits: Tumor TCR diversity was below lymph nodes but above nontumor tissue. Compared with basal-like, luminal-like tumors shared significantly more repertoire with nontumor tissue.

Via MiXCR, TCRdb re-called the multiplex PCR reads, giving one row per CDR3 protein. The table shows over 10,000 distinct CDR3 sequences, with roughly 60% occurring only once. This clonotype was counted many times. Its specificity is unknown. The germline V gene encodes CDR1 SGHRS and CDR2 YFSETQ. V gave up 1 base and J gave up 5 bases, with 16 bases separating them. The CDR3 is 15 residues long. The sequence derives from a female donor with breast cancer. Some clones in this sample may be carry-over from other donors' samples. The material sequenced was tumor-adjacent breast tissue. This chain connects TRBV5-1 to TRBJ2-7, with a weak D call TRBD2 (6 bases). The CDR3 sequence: CASSLIQGGIDEQYF. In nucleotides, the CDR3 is TGCGCCAGCAGCTTGATCCAGGGAGGAATCGACGAGCAGTACTTC.